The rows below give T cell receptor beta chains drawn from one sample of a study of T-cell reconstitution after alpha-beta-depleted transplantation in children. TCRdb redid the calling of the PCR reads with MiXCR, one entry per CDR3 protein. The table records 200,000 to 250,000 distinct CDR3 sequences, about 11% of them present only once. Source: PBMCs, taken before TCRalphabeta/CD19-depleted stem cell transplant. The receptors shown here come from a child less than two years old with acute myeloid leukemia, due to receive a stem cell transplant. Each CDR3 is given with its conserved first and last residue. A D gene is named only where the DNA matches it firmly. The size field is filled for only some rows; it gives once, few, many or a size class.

CASSRARGDTEAFF TGCGCCAGCAGCCGGGCCCGGGGCGACACTGAAGCTTTCTTT TRBV4-1 many NA TRBJ1-1
CASSVVGEAAAFF TGTGCCAGCAGCGTAGTAGGGGAGGCAGCGGCTTTCTTT TRBV9 many NA TRBJ1-1
CASFYNYGYTF TGTGCCAGCTTCTACAACTATGGCTACACCTTC TRBV6-1 many NA TRBJ1-2
CASSLEWAVAKNIQYF TGTGCCAGCAGCTTGGAATGGGCAGTCGCCAAAAACATTCAGTACTTC TRBV5-5 many NA TRBJ2-4
CASSLIGTGTYNEQFF TGTGCCAGCAGCTTAATCGGGACAGGTACCTACAATGAGCAGTTCTTC TRBV7-3 many TRBD1 TRBJ2-1
CASSLDKGGLSYEQYF TGCGCCAGCAGCTTGGATAAGGGAGGACTCTCCTACGAGCAGTACTTC TRBV5-1 many NA TRBJ2-7
CASSLRDRGMHGYTF TGTGCCAGCAGTTTACGGGACAGGGGAATGCATGGCTACACCTTC TRBV27 many TRBD1 TRBJ1-2
CSARKAEAGGAKNIQYF TGCAGTGCTAGAAAGGCAGAAGCAGGTGGAGCCAAAAACATTCAGTACTTC TRBV20-1 many NA TRBJ2-4
CSAAGALTEVFF TGCAGTGCTGCGGGAGCCCTGACTGAAGTTTTCTTT TRBV20-1 many NA TRBJ1-1
CASSRARTDTQYF TGTGCCAGCAGTCGGGCTAGAACAGATACGCAGTATTTT TRBV12-3/TRBV12-4 many NA TRBJ2-3
CSARAGTGGSYQPQHF TGCAGTGCTAGAGCCGGGACAGGGGGCTCTTATCAGCCCCAGCATTTT TRBV20-1 NA TRBD1 TRBJ1-5
CASSPRTGVNYGYTF TGTGCCAGCAGCCCCAGGACAGGCGTTAACTATGGCTACACCTTC TRBV7-9 many TRBD1 TRBJ1-2
CASRPGPNEQFF TGTGCCAGCCGCCCAGGTCCCAATGAGCAGTTCTTC TRBV11-2 many NA TRBJ2-1
CASSPPPKSNTGELFF TGTGCCAGCAGTCCGCCCCCCAAGTCGAACACCGGGGAGCTGTTTTTT TRBV5-4 NA NA TRBJ2-2
CANSLLLREWSNTGELFF TGTGCCAACAGCTTGTTGTTGAGGGAGTGGTCGAACACCGGGGAGCTGTTTTTT TRBV5-5 once NA TRBJ2-2
CASIPGQAVYEQYF TGTGCCAGCATCCCTGGACAGGCCGTGTACGAGCAGTACTTC TRBV28 few TRBD1 TRBJ2-7
CASRAPGATYNEQFF TGTGCCAGCCGGGCCCCAGGGGCAACCTACAATGAGCAGTTCTTC TRBV6-5 many NA TRBJ2-1
CASVLNTGELFF TGCGCCAGCGTGCTTAACACCGGGGAGCTGTTTTTT TRBV23-1 NA NA TRBJ2-2
CASDPGRTRFEQYF TGTGCCTCAGATCCGGGACGTACACGGTTCGAGCAGTACTTC TRBV24-1 few NA TRBJ2-7
CSARDSGAGELFF TGCAGTGCTAGAGATTCGGGCGCCGGGGAGCTGTTTTTT TRBV20-1 NA NA TRBJ2-2
CASSGTVRNEQFF TGCGCCAGCAGCGGCACCGTAAGGAATGAGCAGTTCTTC TRBV5-1 few NA TRBJ2-1
CASSSVPGQSYEQYF TGTGCCAGCAGCTCGGTGCCGGGACAGTCCTACGAGCAGTACTTC TRBV5-4 NA TRBD1 TRBJ2-7
CASSLRQGQETQYF TGCGCCAGCAGCTTGCGACAGGGCCAGGAGACCCAGTACTTC TRBV5-1 NA TRBD1 TRBJ2-5
CASSSQDRSSYEQYF TGTGCCAGCAGTTCGCAGGACAGGAGCTCCTACGAGCAGTACTTC TRBV6-5 many TRBD1 TRBJ2-7
CASSNRAESPDTQYF TGTGCCAGCTCAAACCGGGCAGAATCTCCAGATACGCAGTATTTT TRBV18 many NA TRBJ2-3
CASSFRAQRPEAFF TGTGCCAGCAGCTTCAGAGCACAACGACCGGAAGCTTTCTTT TRBV7-2 many NA TRBJ1-1
CSARDRLAFAYEQYF TGCAGTGCTAGAGATCGACTAGCGTTCGCCTACGAGCAGTACTTC TRBV20-1 many TRBD2 TRBJ2-7
CATSRVREGTDTQYF TGTGCCACCAGCAGAGTGCGGGAGGGCACAGATACGCAGTATTTT TRBV15 many TRBD2 TRBJ2-3
CASSLPLIPSSTDTQYF TGCGCCAGCAGCTTACCGTTGATCCCATCTAGCACAGATACGCAGTATTTT TRBV5-1 many NA TRBJ2-3
CSARNPGGNAGELFF TGCAGTGCTAGAAATCCAGGGGGAAACGCCGGGGAGCTGTTTTTT TRBV20-1 NA TRBD1 TRBJ2-2
CASSRLAGVYNEQFF TGTGCCAGCAGCCGACTAGCGGGAGTATACAATGAGCAGTTCTTC TRBV9 many TRBD2 TRBJ2-1
CASSHPGTGSSYEQYF TGCGCCAGCAGCCACCCCGGGACAGGGAGCTCCTACGAGCAGTACTTC TRBV4-1 few TRBD1 TRBJ2-7
CASSLNGFSLETQYF TGTGCCAGCAGTTTAAACGGGTTTTCCCTAGAGACCCAGTACTTC TRBV27 NA NA TRBJ2-5
CARTDTTNTGELFF TGTGCCAGGACGGACACCACGAACACCGGGGAGCTGTTTTTT TRBV6-2/TRBV6-3 many NA TRBJ2-2
CASSYSIGTETYEQYF TGTGCCAGCAGTTACTCGATCGGGACAGAGACCTACGAGCAGTACTTC TRBV6-5 many TRBD1 TRBJ2-7
CASSLSGAQNTEAFF TGCGCCAGCAGCCTGTCTGGGGCTCAAAACACTGAAGCTTTCTTT TRBV5-1 many NA TRBJ1-1
CASSLDGGGPSGSYNEQFF TGCGCCAGCAGCTTGGATGGGGGAGGCCCCTCGGGCTCCTACAATGAGCAGTTCTTC TRBV5-1 many NA TRBJ2-1
CSARALATSTDTQYF TGCAGTGCCAGGGCACTAGCGACTAGCACAGATACGCAGTATTTT TRBV20-1 many TRBD2 TRBJ2-3
CASTLAGSSSYNEQFF TGTGCCAGTACCCTGGCGGGCTCCAGCTCCTACAATGAGCAGTTCTTC TRBV19 many NA TRBJ2-1